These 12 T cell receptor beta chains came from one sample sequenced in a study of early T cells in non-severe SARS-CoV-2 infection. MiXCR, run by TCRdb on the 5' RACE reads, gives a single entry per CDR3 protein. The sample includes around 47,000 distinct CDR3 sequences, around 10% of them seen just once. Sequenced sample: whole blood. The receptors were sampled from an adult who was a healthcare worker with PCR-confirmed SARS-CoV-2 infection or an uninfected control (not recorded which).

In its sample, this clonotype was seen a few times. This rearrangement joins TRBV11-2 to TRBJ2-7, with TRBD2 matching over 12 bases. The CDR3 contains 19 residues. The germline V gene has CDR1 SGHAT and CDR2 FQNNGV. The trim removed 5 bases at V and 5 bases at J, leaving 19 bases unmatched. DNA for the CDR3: TGTGCCAGCAGCCCCAAAAATCTAGCGGGAGGGCCTGGGATCGACGAGCAGTACTTC. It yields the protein CASSPKNLAGGPGIDEQYF.

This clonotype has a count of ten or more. CDR3 sequence (DNA): TGTGCCAGCTGGGCAGGGGGATCGGAAGCTTTCTTT. Its protein product is CASWAGGSEAFF. The chain links TRBV12-3 or TRBV12-4 to TRBJ1-1, with 7 bases aligning to TRBD1. This CDR3 has 12 residues. The V segment lost 8 bases and the J segment 8 bases; nucleotides outside the gene matches: 8.

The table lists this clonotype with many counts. CDR3 region: CASSPGSGSYEQYF. The CDR3 nucleotides are TGTGCCAGCAGCCCGGGGAGCGGGAGCTACGAGCAGTACTTC. V usage is TRBV28 and J usage is TRBJ2-7; 8 bases align to TRBD2. Germline CDR1 reads MDHEN; CDR2 reads SYDVKM. The CDR3 runs 14 residues. The V segment lost 6 bases and the J segment 3 bases; nucleotides outside the gene matches: 7.

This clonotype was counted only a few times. This CDR3 reads CASSRVFNEKLFF. The DNA for the CDR3 is TGTGCCAGCAGCAGGGTCTTTAATGAAAAACTGTTTTTT. The chain has TRBV7-2 and TRBJ1-4; no clear D. Germline CDR1 reads SGHTA; CDR2 reads FQGNSA. With 5 bases removed from V and 4 bases from J, the gap between germline ends came to 8 bases. The CDR3 is 13 amino acids.

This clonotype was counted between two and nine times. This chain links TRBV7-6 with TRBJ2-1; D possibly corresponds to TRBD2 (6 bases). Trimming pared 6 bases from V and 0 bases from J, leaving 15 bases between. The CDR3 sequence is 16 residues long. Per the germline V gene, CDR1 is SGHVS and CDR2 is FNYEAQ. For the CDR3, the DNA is TGTGCCAGCAGTGCAAATCCGGGAGTCTCCTACAATGAGCAGTTCTTC. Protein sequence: CASSANPGVSYNEQFF. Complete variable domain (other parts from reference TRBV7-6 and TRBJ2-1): GAGVSQSPRYKVTKRGQDVALRCDPISGHVSLYWYRQALGQGPEFLTYFNYEAQQDKSGLPNDRFSAERPEGSISTLTIQRTEQRDSAMYRCASSANPGVSYNEQFFGPGTRLTVL.

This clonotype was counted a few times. This CDR3 is CASSFRQVGPLEQYF. DNA of the CDR3: TGTGCCAGCAGCTTTCGACAGGTCGGACCCCTCGAGCAGTACTTC. The chain carries TRBV5-6 and TRBJ2-7, with a tentative D call TRBD1 (6 bases). The germline V and J ends were trimmed by 2 bases and 6 bases, with 18 bases remaining between them. The germline V gene encodes CDR1 SGHDT and CDR2 YYEEEE. CDR3 length: 15 residues.

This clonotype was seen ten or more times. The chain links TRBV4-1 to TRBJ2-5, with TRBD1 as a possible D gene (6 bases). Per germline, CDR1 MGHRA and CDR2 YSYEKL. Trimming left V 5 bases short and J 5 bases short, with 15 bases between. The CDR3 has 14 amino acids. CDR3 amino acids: CASSETGLVETQYF. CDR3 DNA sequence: TGCGCCAGCAGCGAGACAGGTCTCGTGGAGACCCAGTACTTC.

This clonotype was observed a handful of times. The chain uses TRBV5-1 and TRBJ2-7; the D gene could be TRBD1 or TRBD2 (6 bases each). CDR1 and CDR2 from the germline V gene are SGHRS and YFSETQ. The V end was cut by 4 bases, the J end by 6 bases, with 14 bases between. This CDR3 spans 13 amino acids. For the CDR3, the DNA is TGCGCCAGCAGCGCACAGGGAGGTTCCGAGCAGTACTTC. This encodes CASSAQGGSEQYF. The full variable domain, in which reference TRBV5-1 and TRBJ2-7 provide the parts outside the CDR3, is KAGVTQTPRYLIKTRGQQVTLSCSPISGHRSVSWYQQTPGQGLQFLFEYFSETQRNKGNFPGRFSGRQFSNSRSEMNVSTLELGDSALYLCASSAQGGSEQYFGPGTRLTVT.

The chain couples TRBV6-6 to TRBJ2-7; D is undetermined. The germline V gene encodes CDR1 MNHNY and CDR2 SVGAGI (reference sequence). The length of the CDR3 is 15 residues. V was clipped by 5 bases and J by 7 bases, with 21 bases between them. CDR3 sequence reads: CASSPSFSVLPEQYF. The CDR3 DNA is TGTGCCAGCAGTCCCTCATTCTCAGTCCTACCGGAGCAGTACTTC.

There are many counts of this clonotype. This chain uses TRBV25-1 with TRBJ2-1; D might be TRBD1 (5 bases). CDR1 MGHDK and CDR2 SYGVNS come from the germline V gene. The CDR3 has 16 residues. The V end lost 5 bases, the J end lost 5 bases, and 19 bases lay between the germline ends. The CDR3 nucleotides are TGTGCCAGCAGTCCTCCCTATGGGGCATTTGACAATGAGCAGTTCTTC. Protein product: CASSPPYGAFDNEQFF. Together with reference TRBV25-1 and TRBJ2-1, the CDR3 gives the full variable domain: EADIYQTPRYLVIGTGKKITLECSQTMGHDKMYWYQQDPGMELHLIHYSYGVNSTEKGDLSSESTVSRIRTEHFPLTLESARPSHTSQYLCASSPPYGAFDNEQFFGPGTRLTVL.

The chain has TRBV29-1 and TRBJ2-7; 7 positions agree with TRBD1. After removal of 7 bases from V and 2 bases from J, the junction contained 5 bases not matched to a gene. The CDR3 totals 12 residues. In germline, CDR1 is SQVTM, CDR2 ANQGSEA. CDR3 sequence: CSAGDSPYEQYF. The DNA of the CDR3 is TGCAGCGCCGGGGACAGCCCCTACGAGCAGTACTTC.

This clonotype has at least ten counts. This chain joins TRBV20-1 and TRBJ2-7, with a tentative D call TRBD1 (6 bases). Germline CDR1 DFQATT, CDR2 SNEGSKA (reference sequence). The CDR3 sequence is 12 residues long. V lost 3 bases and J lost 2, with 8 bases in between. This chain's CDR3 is CSARDSPYEQYF. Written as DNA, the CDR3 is TGCAGTGCTAGGGACAGTCCCTACGAGCAGTACTTC.